This entry describes one TCR beta chain. Sequenced by immunoSEQ multiplex PCR; TCRdb stores in-frame clones only, minus some. Among about 14,000 clones, 84% were seen once, and the ten largest hold under 30%. This entry belongs to a study of OX40 agonist ivuxolimab in advanced cancers. The CDR3 contains 15 residues. Germline CDR1 reads SGHAT; CDR2 reads FQNNGV. V lost 1 base to trimming and J lost 3 bases, with 13 bases between them. Material: CD4+ or CD8+ T cells sorted from blood, obtained in a trial of the OX40 agonist ivuxolimab. The chain joins TRBV11-2 to TRBJ2-7; D remains ambiguous. This clonotype was obtained from an adult with an advanced solid tumor such as melanoma, head and neck, liver or kidney cancer. The CDR3 region is CASSLGPLLHYEQYF. In nucleotides, the CDR3 is TGTGCCAGCAGCTTAGGCCCACTGCTACACTACGAGCAGTACTTC.